The 30 T cell receptor beta chains given below trace back to one sample, sequenced in a study of blood T cell repertoires in COVID-19. Assay used: immunoSEQ multiplex PCR; TCRdb lists only in-frame clones, some missing. The profile shows 200,000 or so clones, 80% to 85% of them singletons. The sequencing sample was made of peripheral blood. The receptors come from a woman aged 80 or older with COVID-19, enrolled during active disease.

This chain joins TRBV6-5 and TRBJ1-2; 12 nucleotides line up with TRBD1. CDR3 size: 16 residues. CDR1 MNHEY and CDR2 SVGAGI come from the germline V gene. V lost 2 bases, J lost 6 bases, and 7 bases stayed unmatched. CDR3: CASSYANRDRGHGYTF. In nucleotides, the CDR3 is TGTGCCAGCAGTTACGCTAACCGGGACAGGGGGCATGGCTACACCTTC.

The chain's CDR3 is CASTEGGAGNTIYF. For the CDR3, the DNA is TGTGCCAGCACCGAAGGGGGGGCCGGAAACACCATATATTTT. This chain uses TRBV6-5 with TRBJ1-3, with D perhaps TRBD1 (6 bases). The length of the CDR3 is 14 residues. Between the trimmed V and J ends, which lost 7 bases and 4 bases, there was a span of 14 bases. CDR1 and CDR2 (germline): MNHEY, SVGAGI.

The J gene is TRBJ2-7, the V gene TRBV6-1; 7 bases line up with TRBD2. Germline-derived CDR1 and CDR2 are MNHNS and SASEGT. With 1 base clipped from V and 3 bases from J, the junction kept 6 bases outside the gene matches. This CDR3 has 15 residues. The CDR3 loop is CASSEEWGGGYEQYF. The CDR3 DNA reads as TGTGCCAGCAGTGAAGAATGGGGGGGTGGCTACGAGCAGTACTTC.

The chain combines TRBV28 with TRBJ2-4, with a possible D match to TRBD2 (5 bases). This CDR3 is built from 16 residues. Germline V CDR1 and CDR2: MDHEN, SYDVKM. Between the trimmed V and J ends, which lost 7 bases and 1 base, there was a span of 17 bases. CDR3 coding DNA: TGTGCCAGCAACCCCGAGGGTGGAAGGGCCAAAAACATTCAGTACTTC. Translation: CASNPEGGRAKNIQYF.

This chain connects TRBV6-4 to TRBJ1-6, with 8 nucleotides matching TRBD1. The trim removed 0 bases at V and 7 bases at J, leaving 5 bases unmatched. The CDR3 contains 16 residues. Germline assignment: CDR1 MRHNA and CDR2 SNTAGT. CDR3 nucleotides: TGTGCCAGCAGTGACTCGAGTGCAGGGGGCAATTCACCCCTCCACTTT. Translated, it gives CASSDSSAGGNSPLHF.

This rearrangement joins TRBV6-5 to TRBJ2-5, with 8 bases lining up with TRBD2. The CDR3 covers 14 residues. V lost 6 bases and J lost 4; bases outside the gene matches: 7. Germline CDR1 MNHEY, CDR2 SVGAGI. CDR3 loop: CASSFGRGGETQYF. The CDR3 DNA reads TGTGCCAGCAGCTTTGGACGGGGGGGAGAGACCCAGTACTTC.

The chain combines TRBV3-1 (or the pseudogene TRBV3-2) with TRBJ1-2, with TRBD1 matching over 8 bases. Looked up from germline, CDR1 is LGHDT and CDR2 is YNNKEL (reference sequence). The V and J ends lost 4 bases and 7 bases, in that order; junction bases with no gene match: 11. The CDR3 contains 15 residues. The CDR3 is CASSPLGQGAGGYTF. CDR3 nucleotide sequence: TGTGCCAGCAGCCCGCTCGGACAGGGCGCAGGTGGCTACACCTTC.

J is TRBJ1-1 and V is TRBV5-1, with TRBD1 matching over 8 bases. Germline V lookup: CDR1 SGHRS, CDR2 YFSETQ. The CDR3 extends over 16 amino acids. The junction had 14 bases not matched to a gene; V was cut back by 5 bases and J by 5 bases. In nucleotides, the CDR3 is TGCGCCAGCAGATTGTCCCCGACAGGGGTGGATACTGAAGCTTTCTTT. Amino acids: CASRLSPTGVDTEAFF.

The V and J genes are TRBV29-1 and TRBJ1-2, with 7 bases matching TRBD1. Trimming cost V 8 bases and J 4 bases; bases outside gene matches: 7. CDR1 and CDR2 (germline): SQVTM, ANQGSEA. The CDR3 runs to 12 residues. CDR3 sequence: CSIRQGPYGYTF. The CDR3 DNA is TGCAGCATCCGACAGGGTCCCTATGGCTACACCTTC.

CDR3 loop: CASSRTGVDSGNTIYF. The CDR3, as DNA: TGTGCCAGCAGCCGGACAGGGGTCGACTCTGGAAACACCATATATTTT. The rearrangement links TRBV5-4 to TRBJ1-3; 9 nucleotides line up with TRBD1. V lost 4 bases and J lost 0; bases outside the gene matches: 5. The germline gives CDR1 SGHNT, CDR2 YYREEE (reference sequence). CDR3 length: 16 residues.

The genes are TRBV10-1 and TRBJ1-5; tentative D call: TRBD1 (6 bases). This CDR3 is 14 amino acids long. Germline CDR1 and CDR2: WNHNN and SYGVQD (reference sequence). The V end was cut by 3 bases, the J end by 5 bases, with 11 bases between. The CDR3 DNA reads as TGCGCCAGCAGTGACGCAGGGGAATATCAGCCCCAGCATTTT. Translation: CASSDAGEYQPQHF.

The V gene is TRBV19, the J gene TRBJ2-5; D possibly corresponds to TRBD2 (6 bases). CDR1 and CDR2 from the germline V gene are LNHDA and SQIVND (reference sequence). The ends were cut back, 5 bases at V and 4 bases at J, with 11 bases in the middle. The CDR3 has 13 residues. CDR3 nucleotide sequence: TGTGCCAGTAGTTACCTGGGGGGAGAGACCCAGTACTTC. Its translation is CASSYLGGETQYF.

This clone is a singleton in its sample. V gene TRBV7-2 combines with J gene TRBJ2-5; possible D gene TRBD1, 6 bases. The CDR3 consists of 15 residues. Germline V gene lookup returns CDR1 SGHTA and CDR2 FQGNSA. Trimming stripped 1 base from V and 6 bases from J, with 15 bases between. The CDR3 loop is CASSLEWGRGKTQYF. DNA of the CDR3: TGTGCCAGCAGCTTAGAGTGGGGCAGGGGAAAGACCCAGTACTTC.

The gene calls are TRBV24-1 and TRBJ1-2, with 7 bases matching TRBD1. Unmatched junction bases numbered 2, after V lost 3 bases and J lost 5 bases. Germline V gene sequence: CDR1 KGHDR, CDR2 SFDVKD. This CDR3 is 13 amino acids long. CDR3 DNA: TGTGCCACCAGTGATGGGACAGCTTATGGCTACACCTTC. This codes for CATSDGTAYGYTF.

The gene calls are TRBV20-1 and TRBJ1-5; TRBD1 matches 7 bases. Germline V lookup: CDR1 DFQATT, CDR2 SNEGSKA (reference sequence). V shed 3 bases, J shed 1 base, and the junction held 3 bases outside the gene matches. This CDR3 has 14 residues. In DNA form, the CDR3 reads TGCAGTGCTAGTATGGGACAGAGCAATCAGCCCCAGCATTTT. This codes for CSASMGQSNQPQHF.

About this clone: Other DNA sequences in this sample translate to the same CDR3. This chain joins TRBV5-1 and TRBJ1-4; no reliable D call. There are 14 residues in the CDR3. V shed 4 bases and J shed 0 bases, with 7 bases lying between them. Germline CDR1 reads SGHRS; CDR2 reads YFSETQ. The CDR3 loop reads CASSLRATNEKLFF. The CDR3 nucleotides read TGCGCCAGCAGCCTCCGGGCAACTAATGAAAAACTGTTTTTT.

This rearrangement joins TRBV6-2 or TRBV6-3 to TRBJ2-2; 7 bases are a match to TRBD1. CDR1 is MNHEY, CDR2 SVGEGT, per germline. With V trimmed by 0 bases and J by 7 bases, 8 bases remained unmatched. The CDR3 is made up of 16 amino acids. The CDR3 coding sequence is TGTGCCAGCAGTTACTCAGGGGGCCGGAATGACGGGGAGCTGTTTTTT. Translated: CASSYSGGRNDGELFF.

The chain links TRBV5-1 to TRBJ2-3; 7 bases are shared with TRBD2. Germline lookup yields CDR1 SGHRS and CDR2 YFSETQ. The CDR3 loop spans 15 amino acids. After removal of 5 bases from V and 0 bases from J, the junction contained 6 bases not matched to a gene. The CDR3 region is CASRPPGGSTDTQYF. The CDR3 DNA reads as TGCGCCAGCAGACCCCCGGGAGGAAGCACAGATACGCAGTATTTT.

V usage is TRBV7-9 and J usage is TRBJ2-7; possibly TRBD1 for D (5 bases). CDR3 length: 16 residues. Trimming left V 0 bases short and J 0 bases short, with 12 bases between. CDR1 is SEHNR, CDR2 FQNEAQ, per germline (reference sequence). The CDR3 coding sequence is TGTGCCAGCAGCTTAGCCAGGGCAGGGTCCTCCTACGAGCAGTACTTC. Its translation is CASSLARAGSSYEQYF.

The chain uses TRBV24-1 and TRBJ1-3; D not certain. Germline CDR1 and CDR2: KGHDR and SFDVKD. The CDR3 extends over 14 amino acids. V lost 3 bases and J lost 1, with 6 bases in between. CDR3 loop: CATSDPTSGNTIYF. In DNA form, the CDR3 reads TGTGCCACCAGTGATCCTACTTCTGGAAACACCATATATTTT.

This chain joins TRBV29-1 and TRBJ2-7; 7 bases match TRBD1. The CDR3 extends over 13 amino acids. Germline CDR1 and CDR2: SQVTM and ANQGSEA. V dropped 4 bases and J dropped 3; count of bases not matched to a gene: 6. The CDR3, as DNA: TGCAGCGTTGGGACAGGCCATATCTACGAGCAGTACGTC. Translating gives CSVGTGHIYEQYV.

The CDR3 protein is CASSSDRRNQPQHF. The CDR3 nucleotides are TGTGCCAGCAGCTCGGACAGGCGCAATCAGCCCCAGCATTTT. The chain employs TRBV7-2 and TRBJ1-5; 7 nucleotides line up with TRBD1. CDR3 length: 14 residues. Germline CDR1 and CDR2: SGHTA and FQGNSA. Trimming took 4 bases from V and 2 from J; bases not matched to a gene: 2.

This clone came up once. CDR3 amino acids: CASNSALRGGTGELFF. The CDR3 DNA follows: TGTGCCAGCAACTCCGCGCTGAGGGGAGGCACCGGGGAGCTGTTTTTT. V gene TRBV19 combines with J gene TRBJ2-2; possibly TRBD2 for D (6 bases). This CDR3 region has 16 residues. The germline CDR1 and CDR2 sequences are LNHDA and SQIVND (reference sequence). V lost 9 bases to trimming and J lost 4 bases, with 21 bases between them. Supplemented by reference TRBV19 and TRBJ2-2, the full variable domain reads DGGITQSPKYLFRKEGQNVTLSCEQNLNHDAMYWYRQDPGQGLRLIYYSQIVNDFQKGDIAEGYSVSREKKESFPLTVTSAQKNPTAFYLCASNSALRGGTGELFFGEGSRLTVL.

The V gene is TRBV19, the J gene TRBJ2-3; a weak D match, TRBD1 (6 bases). The V end lost 4 bases, the J end lost 0 bases, and 14 bases lay between the germline ends. This CDR3 has 16 amino acids. Germline assignment: CDR1 LNHDA and CDR2 SQIVND (reference sequence). The CDR3 spells CASSTTGTRSTDTQYF. The CDR3 nucleotides are TGTGCCAGTAGTACCACAGGGACGAGGAGCACAGATACGCAGTATTTT.

This clone was detected only a few times. This rearrangement joins TRBV7-2 to TRBJ1-3; no clear D. The CDR3 is made up of 12 amino acids. The germline gives CDR1 SGHTA, CDR2 FQGNSA. The CDR3 coding sequence is TGTGCGGAAGAGGGCAACGGAAACACCATATATTTT. It translates to CAEEGNGNTIYF.

The V and J genes are TRBV19 and TRBJ1-5; 12 bases agree with TRBD1. The CDR3 loop spans 17 amino acids. V gave up 7 bases and J gave up 0 bases; unmatched junction bases: 7. CDR1 and CDR2 (germline): LNHDA, SQIVND (reference sequence). CDR3 DNA: TGTGCCAGTACGCGTGGGACAGGGGGCTTTAGCAATCAGCCCCAGCATTTT. Protein: CASTRGTGGFSNQPQHF. The full variable domain, with the rest looked up from reference TRBV19 and TRBJ1-5, is DGGITQSPKYLFRKEGQNVTLSCEQNLNHDAMYWYRQDPGQGLRLIYYSQIVNDFQKGDIAEGYSVSREKKESFPLTVTSAQKNPTAFYLCASTRGTGGFSNQPQHFGDGTRLSIL.

The chain employs TRBV10-2 and TRBJ1-2; unclear D gene. V lost 2 bases, J lost 4 bases, and 8 bases lay in between. There are 13 residues in the CDR3. Germline V gives CDR1 WSHSY, CDR2 SAAADI. The CDR3 reads CASSEHVSYGYTF. CDR3 DNA: TGCGCCAGCAGTGAGCACGTCAGCTATGGCTACACCTTC.

This rearrangement joins TRBV19 to TRBJ1-3; no firm D call. CDR1 is LNHDA, CDR2 SQIVND, per germline (reference sequence). The CDR3 consists of 13 residues. The V end lost 7 bases, the J end lost 0 bases, and 7 bases lay between the germline ends. This CDR3 is CASTEYSGNTIYF. CDR3 nucleotides: TGTGCCAGTACGGAGTACTCTGGAAACACCATATATTTT.

V gene TRBV7-2 combines with J gene TRBJ1-1, with 8 bases fitting TRBD1. The CDR3 extends over 14 amino acids. Germline CDR1 SGHTA, CDR2 FQGNSA. J was trimmed by 9 bases and V by 5 bases; bases with no gene match: 11. The CDR3 region is CASSIGQGALKAFF. For the CDR3, the DNA is TGTGCCAGCAGCATAGGACAGGGTGCGTTAAAAGCTTTCTTT.

The chain carries TRBV29-1 and TRBJ1-2, with 11 bases fitting TRBD1. Germline V gene data show CDR1 as SQVTM and CDR2 as ANQGSEA. Trimming cost V 4 bases and J 3 bases; bases outside gene matches: 1. The CDR3 has 13 residues. The CDR3 DNA is TGCAGCGTTGGGGACAGGGGGGACTATGGCTACACCTTC. Translating it yields CSVGDRGDYGYTF. Full variable domain (missing parts from reference TRBV29-1 and TRBJ1-2): SAVISQKPSRDICQRGTSLTIQCQVDSQVTMMFWYRQQPGQSLTLIATANQGSEATYESGFVIDKFPISRPNLTFSTLTVSNMSPEDSSIYLCSVGDRGDYGYTFGSGTRLTVV.